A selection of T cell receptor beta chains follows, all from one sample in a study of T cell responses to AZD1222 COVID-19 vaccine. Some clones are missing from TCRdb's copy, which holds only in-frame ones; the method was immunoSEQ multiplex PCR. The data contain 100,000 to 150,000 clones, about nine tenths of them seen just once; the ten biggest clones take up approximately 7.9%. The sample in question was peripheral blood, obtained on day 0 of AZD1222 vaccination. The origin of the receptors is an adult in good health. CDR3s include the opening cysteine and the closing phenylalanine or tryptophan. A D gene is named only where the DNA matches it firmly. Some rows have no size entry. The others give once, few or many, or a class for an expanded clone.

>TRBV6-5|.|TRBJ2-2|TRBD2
TGTGCCAGCAGAGCCAGCGGGACTAGCACCGGGGAGCTGTTTTTT
CASRASGTSTGELFF
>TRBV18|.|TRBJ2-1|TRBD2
TGTGCCAGCTCACCTCGGACTAGCAGAACGCTCCACTACAATGAGCAGTTCTTC
CASSPRTSRTLHYNEQFF
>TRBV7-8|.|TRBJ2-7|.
TGTGCCAGCAGCAGGGGGGTCGGGTACGAGCAGTACTTC
CASSRGVGYEQYF
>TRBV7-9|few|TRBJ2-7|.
TGTGCCAGCAGCCCGCCGGGGACAACCGAGCAGTACTTC
CASSPPGTTEQYF
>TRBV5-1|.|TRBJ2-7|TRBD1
TGCGCCAGCAGCTTTCACCGGGACAGGCCTGATGAGCAGTACTTC
CASSFHRDRPDEQYF
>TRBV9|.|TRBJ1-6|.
TGTGCCAGCAGCGAGGGGGTCGGGGGGCCTTCACCCCTCCACTTT
CASSEGVGGPSPLHF
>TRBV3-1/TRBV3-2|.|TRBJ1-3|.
TGTGCCAGTTCTACTCAGGGGCACACCATATATTTT
CASSTQGHTIYF
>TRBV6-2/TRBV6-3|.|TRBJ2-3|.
TGTGCCAGCAGTTACTCTACAATGGATACGCAGTATTTT
CASSYSTMDTQYF
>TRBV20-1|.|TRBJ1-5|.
TGCAGTGCTAGTAACGAACAGCCATACAATCAGCCCCAGCATTTT
CSASNEQPYNQPQHF
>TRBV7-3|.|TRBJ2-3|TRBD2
TGTGCCAGCAGCTTAGGCCTAGCGGGATCAGATACGCAGTATTTT
CASSLGLAGSDTQYF
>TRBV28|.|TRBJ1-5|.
TGTGCCAGCAGGGACGGAGGGGGTCGCAATCAGCCCCAGCATTTT
CASRDGGGRNQPQHF
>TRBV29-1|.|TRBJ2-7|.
TGCAGCGTTGGGGGAGATTACGAGCAGTACTTC
CSVGGDYEQYF
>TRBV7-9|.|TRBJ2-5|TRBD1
TGTGCCAGCAGCTTGGGACAGCCCCAAGAGACCCAGTACTTC
CASSLGQPQETQYF
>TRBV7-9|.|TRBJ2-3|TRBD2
TGTGCCAGCAGCTTATTCGTAGCGGGAGAGACAGATACGCAGTATTTT
CASSLFVAGETDTQYF
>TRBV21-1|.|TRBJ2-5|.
TGTGCCAGCAGCAAAACAGGGGGGAGAGAGACCCAGTACTTC
CASSKTGGRETQYF
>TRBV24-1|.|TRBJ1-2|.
TGTGCCACCAGTGATTTCCGTCGGCACTATGGCTACACCTTC
CATSDFRRHYGYTF
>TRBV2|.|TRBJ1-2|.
TGTGCCAGCTATCGGCGGGTTCCGGCTAACTATGGCTACACCTTC
CASYRRVPANYGYTF
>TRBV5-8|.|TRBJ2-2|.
TGTGCCAGCAGCTTGGGCGTGGGTGTAAACACCGGGGAGCTGTTTTTT
CASSLGVGVNTGELFF
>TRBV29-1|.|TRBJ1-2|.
TGCAGCGTTGAGGGGGCTGCAACGGGGTATGGCTACACCTTC
CSVEGAATGYGYTF
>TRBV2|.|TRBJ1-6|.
TGTGCCAGCAGTGAAAGGCGCCATAATTCACCCCTCCACTTT
CASSERRHNSPLHF
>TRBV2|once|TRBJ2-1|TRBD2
TGTGCCAGCATCCCACTCCGGACTAGCGGCAGCTCCTACAATGAGCAGTTCTTC
CASIPLRTSGSSYNEQFF
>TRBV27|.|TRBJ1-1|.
TGTGCCAGCAGTTTCCGGGACTTGAACACTGAAGCTTTCTTT
CASSFRDLNTEAFF
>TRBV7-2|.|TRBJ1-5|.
TGTGCCAGCAGCCCAAGCCAGAGCAATCAGCCCCAGCATTTT
CASSPSQSNQPQHF
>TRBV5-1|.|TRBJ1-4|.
TGCGCCAGCAGCTTTGGAAGACGTAATGAAAAACTGTTTTTT
CASSFGRRNEKLFF
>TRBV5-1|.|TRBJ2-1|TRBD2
TGCGCCAGCAGCCCGGGACTAGCGGGAGGGAATGAGCAGTTCTTC
CASSPGLAGGNEQFF
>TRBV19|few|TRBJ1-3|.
TGTGCCAGTTCCGACCTTTCCTCTGGAAACACCATATATTTT
CASSDLSSGNTIYF
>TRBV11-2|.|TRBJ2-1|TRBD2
TGTGCCAGCAGCTCGGCGGGAGGAACTGAGCAGTTCTTC
CASSSAGGTEQFF
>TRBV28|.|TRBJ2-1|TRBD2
TGTGCCAGCCGACTAGCGGGAGGGCCCGATGAGCAGTTCTTC
CASRLAGGPDEQFF
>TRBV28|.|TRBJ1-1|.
TGTGCCAGCAGCTCCCCGGGATCAACCCGGCCAGTCGGGGCTTTCTTT
CASSSPGSTRPVGAFF
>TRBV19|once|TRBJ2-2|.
TGTGCCAGTAGGACCCACACCCCCGGGGGGGAGCTGTTTTTT
CASRTHTPGGELFF
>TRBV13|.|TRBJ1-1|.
TGTGCCAGCAGCTTATTGTCGCAGGGAGGTACTGAAGCTTTCTTT
CASSLLSQGGTEAFF